Reported below is one T cell receptor (beta chain). Under the authors' procedure: Nucleated cell number was recorded as an estimate derived from reference gene primer amplification. The assay was immunoSEQ multiplex PCR, and TCRdb's table has in-frame clones only and misses some. V and J calls and clone size follow that table, whereas D and trimming were derived from the DNA. Altogether over 250,000 clones are present, roughly 86% being singletons, with the ten largest covering 0.7% to 0.85%. The data derive from a study of blood T cell repertoires in COVID-19. The germline V gene encodes CDR1 SGHTA and CDR2 FQGTGA. Trimming took 5 bases from V and 8 from J; bases not matched to a gene: 9. The CDR3 consists of 14 residues.

This receptor was obtained from a young woman with acute or convalescent COVID-19. The sequenced material came from peripheral blood. The V and J genes are TRBV7-3 and TRBJ1-2; 9 bases are shared with TRBD1. CDR3 nucleotide sequence: TGTGCCAGCAGCCCGACAGGGGGGGCGGGCGGCTACACCTTC. This encodes CASSPTGGAGGYTF.